The T cell receptor (beta chain) described here comes from a study of blood T cell repertoires in COVID-19. V lost 1 base to trimming and J lost 7 bases, with 17 bases between them. The CDR3 is 16 residues long. Germline V gives CDR1 MNHEY, CDR2 SMNVEV (reference sequence). Clones were sequenced by immunoSEQ multiplex PCR, and TCRdb holds only the in-frame ones, with some missing. The sample has 330,000 or so clones; roughly 86% are singletons. Participants spanned ages about 18 to 100 years and resided in roughly 22 US areas. Each participant's cohort was designated according to participant-reported clinical history.

The sequenced sample was PBMCs or T cells enriched from blood (not recorded which). The gene calls are TRBV27 and TRBJ2-1; D perhaps matches TRBD2 (6 bases). The clonotype was recovered from a middle-aged man in a cohort exposed to, infected with or recovered from COVID-19 (not recorded which). For the CDR3, the DNA is TGTGCCAGCAGTTTATACGCGGGGCAAAGGTCTAATGAGCAGTTCTTC. Translating gives CASSLYAGQRSNEQFF.